The 26 T cell receptor beta chains below come from one sample, sequenced in a study of blood T cell repertoires in COVID-19. The data were produced by immunoSEQ multiplex PCR, yet TCRdb's version contains in-frame clones alone and is incomplete. This sample has fewer than 350,000 clones; roughly 93% occur once, and the top ten carry 2% to 2.5%. The sequencing input was PBMCs or T cells enriched from blood (not recorded which). These receptors were obtained from a woman in her thirties or forties with acute COVID-19.

The genes are TRBV7-2 and TRBJ2-3, with D possibly matching TRBD2 (5 bases). Germline values: CDR1 SGHTA, CDR2 FQGNSA. The CDR3 consists of 16 residues. Trimming shortened V by 1 base and J by 4 bases, and 15 bases separated the two germline ends. CDR3 bases: TGTGCCAGCAGCTTAGGACTATTTTTGGATGCAGATACGCAGTATTTT. Residues: CASSLGLFLDADTQYF. The full variable domain, rest sourced from reference TRBV7-2 and TRBJ2-3, is GAGVSQSPSNKVTEKGKDVELRCDPISGHTALYWYRQSLGQGLEFLIYFQGNSAPDKSGLPSDRFSAERTGGSVSTLTIQRTQQEDSAVYLCASSLGLFLDADTQYFGPGTRLTVL.

The chain uses TRBV7-2 and TRBJ1-5; TRBD1 might be the D (6 bases). Trimming cost V 5 bases and J 3 bases, with 14 bases left between them. The CDR3 sequence is 15 residues long. Germline loops: CDR1 SGHTA, CDR2 FQGNSA. The CDR3 DNA is TGTGCCAGCAGCCGCCGTGCAGGGGACAATCAGCCCCAGCATTTT. Protein sequence: CASSRRAGDNQPQHF.

The genes are TRBV7-9 and TRBJ1-1; 7 bases are shared with TRBD1. In germline, CDR1 is SEHNR, CDR2 FQNEAQ (reference sequence). V lost 5 bases, J lost 0 bases, and 9 bases stayed unmatched. The CDR3 extends over 16 amino acids. CDR3 sequence reads: CASSPPQGSMNTEAFF. CDR3 bases: TGTGCCAGCAGCCCTCCACAGGGGTCCATGAACACTGAAGCTTTCTTT.

A single count supports this clone. The chain links TRBV24-1 to TRBJ1-5; D may be TRBD1 (6 bases). The CDR3 spans 13 residues. V gave up 5 bases and J gave up 7 bases, with 11 bases separating them. The germline V gene has CDR1 KGHDR and CDR2 SFDVKD. Here the CDR3 DNA reads TGTGCCACCAGTGCCGAAGGGGGACAGCCCCAGCATTTT. Its translation: CATSAEGGQPQHF.

This clone was detected only a few times. This rearrangement joins TRBV5-5 to TRBJ2-2; maybe TRBD2 (6 bases). Germline CDR1 SGHKS, CDR2 YYEKEE (reference sequence). The CDR3 runs to 15 residues. V gave up 6 bases and J gave up 0 bases, with 12 bases separating them. The chain's CDR3 is CASTPGRANTGELFF. DNA of the CDR3: TGTGCCAGCACCCCCGGGAGAGCGAACACCGGGGAGCTGTTTTTT. The variable domain in full, completed from reference TRBV5-5 and TRBJ2-2, reads DAGVTQSPTHLIKTRGQQVTLRCSPISGHKSVSWYQQVLGQGPQFIFQYYEKEERGRGNFPDRFSARQFPNYSSELNVNALLLGDSALYLCASTPGRANTGELFFGEGSRLTVL.

The chain is built from TRBV6-1 and TRBJ1-5, with no clear D. CDR3 size: 16 residues. The germline gives CDR1 MNHNS, CDR2 SASEGT. Between the trimmed V and J ends, which lost 3 bases and 1 base, there was a span of 13 bases. The CDR3 nucleotides are TGTGCCAGCAGTGACGAGGGTTTGATAAGCAATCAGCCCCAGCATTTT. Protein sequence: CASSDEGLISNQPQHF.

J is TRBJ2-2 and V is TRBV24-1, with 12 bases identical to TRBD2. Germline-derived CDR1 and CDR2 are KGHDR and SFDVKD. CDR3 length equals 18 residues. The ends lost 5 bases at V and 5 bases at J; junction bases unmatched: 11. CDR3 DNA: TGTGCCACCAGTGGTGGACTAGCGGGGACCTCGTCGACCGGGGAGCTGTTTTTT. Protein product: CATSGGLAGTSSTGELFF.

CDR3 protein: CASSLAGASRNEQFF. CDR3 in DNA: TGTGCCAGCAGCTTGGCAGGGGCGAGTAGGAATGAGCAGTTCTTC. The chain couples TRBV5-8 to TRBJ2-1; D perhaps matches TRBD1 (6 bases). Germline-derived CDR1 and CDR2 are SGHTS and YDEGEE. This CDR3 contains 15 residues. V shed 0 bases and J shed 7 bases, with 14 bases lying between them.

This rearrangement joins TRBV19 to TRBJ2-5, with D perhaps matching TRBD1 (8 bases). Germline values: CDR1 LNHDA, CDR2 SQIVND (reference sequence). The CDR3 runs to 15 residues. Between the trimmed V and J ends, which lost 6 bases and 2 bases, there was a span of 16 bases. CDR3 sequence (DNA): TGTGCCAGTAGGATCGGACAGGGAGGGCAAGAGACCCAGTACTTC. Protein: CASRIGQGGQETQYF.

The chain joins TRBV7-9 to TRBJ2-2, with 7 bases lining up with TRBD1. With 5 bases clipped from V and 2 bases from J, the junction kept 5 bases outside the gene matches. This CDR3 has 15 amino acids. Germline loops: CDR1 SEHNR, CDR2 FQNEAQ (reference sequence). In nucleotides, the CDR3 is TGTGCCAGCAGCCCAACAGGGGTTAACACCGGGGAGCTGTTTTTT. Amino acids: CASSPTGVNTGELFF.

The chain employs TRBV9 and TRBJ2-5; tentatively, D is TRBD1 or TRBD2 (6 bases each). CDR1 and CDR2 (germline): SGDLS, YYNGEE. CDR3 length: 16 amino acids. Trimming shortened V by 4 bases and J by 1 base, and 17 bases separated the two germline ends. The CDR3 loop reads CASSLGGGKGQETQYF. The DNA of the CDR3 is TGTGCCAGCAGCCTAGGAGGGGGAAAGGGCCAAGAGACCCAGTACTTC.

The sample holds one count of this clone. V and J are TRBV23-1 and TRBJ1-2; D unclear. TRBV23-1 falls under the ORF class, with uncertain function. Trimming removed 0 bases at V and 7 bases at J, with 18 bases between. The CDR3 sequence is 16 residues long. The CDR3: CASSQSRGRRGGGYTF. CDR3 nucleotides: TGCGCCAGCAGTCAATCGCGAGGTAGGCGAGGAGGTGGCTACACCTTC.

This clone was detected once. As DNA, the CDR3 is TGCAGTGCTAGTTTCTTCCAGGGGGCTGACTATGGCTACACCTTC. It encodes CSASFFQGADYGYTF. The chain employs TRBV20-1 and TRBJ1-2; TRBD1 matches 8 bases. The germline gives CDR1 DFQATT, CDR2 SNEGSKA (reference sequence). The CDR3 is 15 residues long. The junction had 9 bases not matched to a gene; V was cut back by 3 bases and J by 3 bases.

The table lists this clone with a count of one. Other DNA variants within this sample encode the same CDR3. V is TRBV28 and J is TRBJ1-2; 8 bases agree with TRBD1. Germline CDR1 reads MDHEN; CDR2 reads SYDVKM. With 4 bases clipped from V and 4 bases from J, the junction kept 5 bases outside the gene matches. This CDR3 comprises 14 residues. The CDR3 region has the DNA TGTGCCAGCAGTTCAACAGGGGGAAGCTATGGCTACACCTTC. This encodes CASSSTGGSYGYTF.

V gene TRBV13 combines with J gene TRBJ2-1; D is ambiguous. From germline, CDR1 is PRHDT and CDR2 FYEKMQ (reference sequence). This CDR3 spans 15 amino acids. The V end lost 1 base, the J end lost 1 base, and 8 bases lay between the germline ends. As DNA, the CDR3 is TGTGCCAGCAGCTTAGACCGGTCATCCTACAATGAGCAGTTCTTC. Translation gives CASSLDRSSYNEQFF.

This chain uses TRBV24-1 with TRBJ1-2; possibly TRBD1 for D (6 bases). From germline, CDR1 is KGHDR and CDR2 SFDVKD. The CDR3 length is 14 residues. The ends were cut back, 3 bases at V and 7 bases at J, with 14 bases in the middle. CDR3 bases: TGTGCCACCAGTGATCTAGGACAGAGTATTGGCTACACCTTC. Amino acid sequence: CATSDLGQSIGYTF.

This clone occurred once. The J gene is TRBJ2-2, the V gene TRBV6-2 or TRBV6-3; D is undetermined. Deletions cut 4 bases from V and 0 bases from J, with 18 bases between. This CDR3 comprises 18 residues. Germline V lookup: CDR1 MNHEY, CDR2 SVGEGT. CDR3 DNA: TGTGCCAGCAGTTTCACTCGTTCCTTGACTTCGAACACCGGGGAGCTGTTTTTT. Protein: CASSFTRSLTSNTGELFF.

The J gene is TRBJ1-2, the V gene TRBV28; 8 bases agree with TRBD1. CDR3 size: 13 residues. The V and J ends lost 4 bases and 4 bases, in that order; junction bases with no gene match: 2. Germline V gene sequence: CDR1 MDHEN, CDR2 SYDVKM. In nucleotides, the CDR3 is TGTGCCAGCAGTTCGGGACAGGCCTATGGCTACACCTTC. Translation gives CASSSGQAYGYTF.

This clone was counted a single time. V usage is TRBV2 and J usage is TRBJ1-1; TRBD1 aligns across 8 bases. Trimming at V came to 6 bases and at J to 5 bases, leaving 11 bases not matched to a gene. In germline, CDR1 is SNHLY, CDR2 FYNNEI. The CDR3 spans 15 residues. CDR3 sequence: CASRRDRTPTTEAFF. As DNA, the CDR3 is TGTGCCAGCAGGAGGGACAGGACTCCTACTACTGAAGCTTTCTTT.

This sequence joins TRBV2 and TRBJ2-7; 8 bases align to TRBD1. CDR3 size: 11 residues. V lost 6 bases to trimming and J lost 7 bases; unmatched junction nucleotides: 2. Germline-derived CDR1 and CDR2 are SNHLY and FYNNEI. CDR3 DNA: TGTGCCAGCAGGGACAGGGTTGAGCAGTACTTC. It is translated as CASRDRVEQYF.

J is TRBJ2-7 and V is TRBV28; weak D call: TRBD1 (6 bases). Trimming stripped 4 bases from V and 0 bases from J, with 13 bases between. Germline CDR1 reads MDHEN; CDR2 reads SYDVKM. The CDR3 length is 15 residues. The CDR3 region is CASSSGTPSSYEQYF. The CDR3 bases are TGTGCCAGCAGTTCCGGGACACCATCCTCCTACGAGCAGTACTTC.

The chain carries TRBV5-5 and TRBJ1-5; no clear D gene. The CDR3 is made up of 13 amino acids. Germline loops: CDR1 SGHKS, CDR2 YYEKEE (reference sequence). V was pared by 2 bases and J by 5 bases, with 8 bases between. CDR3 sequence (DNA): TGTGCCAGCAGCTTCTATTATGATCAGCCCCAGCATTTT. Its protein product is CASSFYYDQPQHF.

The V call is TRBV7-8, the J call TRBJ1-1; perhaps TRBD1 as D (5 bases). The V gene lost 4 bases and the J gene lost 1 base, with 7 bases spanning the gap. The germline CDR1 and CDR2 sequences are SGHVS and FQNEAQ. The CDR3 runs 13 residues. CDR3 loop: CASSYDRNTEAFF. The CDR3 DNA reads as TGTGCCAGCAGCTACGACAGGAACACTGAAGCTTTCTTT.

This clone was seen a handful of times. The J gene is TRBJ2-2, the V gene TRBV7-7; D not resolved. Trimming took off 1 base at V and 0 bases at J, with 6 bases between the two ends. The CDR3 totals 15 residues. Per germline, CDR1 SSHAT and CDR2 FNYEAQ (reference sequence). The CDR3 DNA follows: TGTGCCAGCAGCTTAGAGTCAGCGAACACCGGGGAGCTGTTTTTT. Translated: CASSLESANTGELFF.

V and J are TRBV28 and TRBJ1-3, with 7 positions matching TRBD1. The CDR3 length is 15 residues. V gave up 5 bases and J gave up 0 bases; unmatched junction bases: 4. The germline V gene encodes CDR1 MDHEN and CDR2 SYDVKM. In nucleotides, the CDR3 is TGTGCCAGCAGTATGCCAGGGGGCTCTGGAAACACCATATATTTT. Amino acids: CASSMPGGSGNTIYF.

This chain joins TRBV9 and TRBJ1-2, with 12 bases lining up with TRBD1. The germline V gene has CDR1 SGDLS and CDR2 YYNGEE. V lost 3 bases and J lost 8; bases outside the gene matches: 8. The CDR3 has 15 residues. For the CDR3, the DNA is TGTGCCAGCAGCGAACGGGACAGGGGGCCCGGGGGCTACACCTTC. It specifies CASSERDRGPGGYTF.